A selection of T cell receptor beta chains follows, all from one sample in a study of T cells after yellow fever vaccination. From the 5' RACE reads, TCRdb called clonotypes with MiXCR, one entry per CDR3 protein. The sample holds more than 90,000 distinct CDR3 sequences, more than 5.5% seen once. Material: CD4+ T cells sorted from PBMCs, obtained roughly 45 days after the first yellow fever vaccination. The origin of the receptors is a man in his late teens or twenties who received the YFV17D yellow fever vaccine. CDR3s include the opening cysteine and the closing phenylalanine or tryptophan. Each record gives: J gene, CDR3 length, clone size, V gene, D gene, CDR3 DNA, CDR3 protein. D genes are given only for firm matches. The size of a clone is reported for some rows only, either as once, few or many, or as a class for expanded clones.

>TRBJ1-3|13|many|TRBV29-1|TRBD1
TGCAGCGTTGTGACAGGGGCTGGAAACACCATATATTTT
CSVVTGAGNTIYF
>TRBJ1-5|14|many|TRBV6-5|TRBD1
TGTGCCAGCATAGGGACAGGGATTGCTCAGCCCCAGCATTTT
CASIGTGIAQPQHF
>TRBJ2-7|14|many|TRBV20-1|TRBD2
TGCAGTGCTTCTCTTAGACGGGGGGACTACGAGCAGTACTTC
CSASLRRGDYEQYF
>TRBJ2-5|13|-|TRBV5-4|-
TGTGCCAGCAGCTTCTGGAGGGGAGAGAACCAGTACTTC
CASSFWRGENQYF
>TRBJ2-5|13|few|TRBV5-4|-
TGTGCCAGCAGCTTCCCGGAGGGAGAGACCCAGTACTTC
CASSFPEGETQYF
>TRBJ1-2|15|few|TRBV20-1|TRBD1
TGCAGTGCGAGACAGGGGGGGGATTTTAACTATGGCTACACCTTC
CSARQGGDFNYGYTF
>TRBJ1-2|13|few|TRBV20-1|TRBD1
TGCAGTGCAACCACAGGGGCCAGGGGGGGCTACACCTTC
CSATTGARGGYTF
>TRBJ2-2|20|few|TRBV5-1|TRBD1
TGCGCCAGCAGCTTGGTATTGACCGGGACAGGGTATAGTGAGCCCGGGGAGCTGTTTTTT
CASSLVLTGTGYSEPGELFF
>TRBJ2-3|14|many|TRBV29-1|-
TGCAGCGTTGGTGGCAGCTCCTTCACAGATACGCAGTATTTT
CSVGGSSFTDTQYF
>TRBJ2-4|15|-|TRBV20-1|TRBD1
TGCTTTGCTAGTCTGGGGACAGGGACAAAAAACATTCAGTACTTC
CFASLGTGTKNIQYF
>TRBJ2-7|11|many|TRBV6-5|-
TGTGCCAGCAGGGACAACTACGAGCAGTACTTC
CASRDNYEQYF
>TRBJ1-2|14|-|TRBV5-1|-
TGCGCCAGCAGCTTGTCGCAGGATGGCTATGGCTACACCTTC
CASSLSQDGYGYTF
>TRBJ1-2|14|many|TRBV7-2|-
TGTGCCAGCAGCTTATTAGTCAGGAACTATGGCTACACCTTC
CASSLLVRNYGYTF
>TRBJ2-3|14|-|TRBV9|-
TGTGCCAGCAGCCCCCAGGAAGGGGCAGATACGCAGTATTTT
CASSPQEGADTQYF
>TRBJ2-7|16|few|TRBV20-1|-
TGCAGTGCCAGAGCTCCGGGACCGCGAAGCTCCTACGAGCAGTACTTC
CSARAPGPRSSYEQYF
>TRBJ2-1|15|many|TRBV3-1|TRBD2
TGTGCCAGCAGCCAAGGGGTCGGGGGGGCCGCTGAGCAGTTCTTC
CASSQGVGGAAEQFF
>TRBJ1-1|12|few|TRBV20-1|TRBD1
TGCAGTGTACGGGACAGGGTCACTGAAGCTTTCTTT
CSVRDRVTEAFF
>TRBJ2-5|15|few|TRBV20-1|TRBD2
TGCAGTGCTCGCTCGAGGGGTAGCGGGGGGACGCCCCAGTACTTC
CSARSRGSGGTPQYF
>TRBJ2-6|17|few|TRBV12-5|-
TGTGCTAGTGGTTCCACCCCAGGGTTTTCAGGGGCCAACGTCCTGACTTTC
CASGSTPGFSGANVLTF
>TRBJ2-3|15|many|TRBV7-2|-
TGTGCCAGCAGCTCCCGTAGGGGCGGCACAGATACGCAGTATTTT
CASSSRRGGTDTQYF
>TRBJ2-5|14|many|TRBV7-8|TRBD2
TGTGCCAGCAGCCCCTCGGGGGGGATAGAGACCCAGTACTTC
CASSPSGGIETQYF
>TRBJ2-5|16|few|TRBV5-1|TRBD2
TGCGCCAGCAGCTCGCCTAGCGGGGGGGCCCAAGAGACCCAGTACTTC
CASSSPSGGAQETQYF
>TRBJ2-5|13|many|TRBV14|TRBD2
TGTGCCAGCCAGACTAGCGCGAGAGAGACCCAGTACTTC
CASQTSARETQYF
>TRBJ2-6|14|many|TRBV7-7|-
TGTGCCAGCAGCCCCAGGGCTGGGGCCAACGTCCTGACTTTC
CASSPRAGANVLTF
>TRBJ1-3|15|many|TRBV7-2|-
TGTGCCAGCAGCCCTCACGGAGCAGGGGGAAACACCATATATTTT
CASSPHGAGGNTIYF
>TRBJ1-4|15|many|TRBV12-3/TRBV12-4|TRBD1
TGTGCCAGCAGTTTTGGGGACAGGGCTCATGAAAAACTGTTTTTT
CASSFGDRAHEKLFF
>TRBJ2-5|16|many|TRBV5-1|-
TGCGCCAGCAGCCCGGGGGTAGGGGCGGCCCAAGAGACCCAGTACTTC
CASSPGVGAAQETQYF
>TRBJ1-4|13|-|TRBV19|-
TGTGCCAGTATGGGGTCCACTAATGAAAAACTGTTTTTT
CASMGSTNEKLFF
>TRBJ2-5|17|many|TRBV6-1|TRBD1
TGTGCCAGCAGTCCTAAGGACAGGCGAAGGGACCCAGAGACCCAGTACTTC
CASSPKDRRRDPETQYF
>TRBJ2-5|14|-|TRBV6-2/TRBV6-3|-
TGTGCCAGCTGGAGGACTTCCCGCCAAGAGACCCAGTACTTC
CASWRTSRQETQYF